This TCR beta chain was sequenced in a study of T cell responses to AZD1222 COVID-19 vaccine. Study-wide results and caveats: Mostly white British, mostly female donors; authors suggested clonal diversity may be underestimated. The span of vaccine-associated CD4 TCRs extended across spike, with dominance at 160-218 and 743-854. Just 6 or 7 AZD1222 recipients were seropositive at baseline.

Assay: immunoSEQ multiplex PCR; the TCRdb copy retains only in-frame clones and omits some. The table has 170,000 or so clones, just over 90% seen once. About this clone itself: Its matching antigen is unknown.

From germline, CDR1 is KGHDR and CDR2 SFDVKD. The ends were cut back, 2 bases at V and 6 bases at J, with 5 bases in the middle. The CDR3 runs to 12 residues. The rearrangement joins TRBV24-1 to TRBJ2-3; TRBD1 is a possible D gene (5 bases). This TCR came from an adult in good health. Sample: peripheral blood, taken on day 0 of AZD1222 vaccination. In DNA, the CDR3 is TGTGCCACCAGTGATTCAGGGGATACGCAGTATTTT. Its protein is CATSDSGDTQYF.